A selection of T cell receptor beta chains follows, all from one sample in a study of T cell responses to AZD1222 COVID-19 vaccine. Produced via immunoSEQ multiplex PCR; TCRdb's table is partial and in-frame only. The data contain about 86,000 clones, 70% to 90% of them seen just once; the ten biggest clones take up about 9.3%. Material: peripheral blood, obtained on day 0 of MenACWY control vaccination. The source is an adult in good health. The CDR3 runs from the conserved cysteine through the conserved F or W. The D gene is left open where the match is weak. Clone size is stated in some rows and not others, as once, few, many or a class when expanded.

TRBJ1-1 | TRBD1 | TRBV5-1 | . | TGCGCCAGCAGCTTGGACAGGGGGCCCGAGGGGGCTTTCTTT | CASSLDRGPEGAFF
TRBJ1-4 | . | TRBV5-5 | few | TGTGCCAGCAGCACGGGACGGAATACTAATGAAAAACTGTTTTTT | CASSTGRNTNEKLFF
TRBJ1-5 | . | TRBV7-2 | . | TGTGCCAGCAGCTTAAGTTCGGAAGGGACTCAGCCCCAGCATTTT | CASSLSSEGTQPQHF
TRBJ1-1 | . | TRBV7-6 | . | TGTGCCAGCAGCCCCCGTTCAGCTACCCGGAACACTGAAGCTTTCTTT | CASSPRSATRNTEAFF
TRBJ2-3 | . | TRBV2 | once | TGTGCCAGCAAAAGGACTCCGTTAGATACGCAGTATTTT | CASKRTPLDTQYF
TRBJ2-3 | . | TRBV10-2 | once | TGCGCCAGCAGTCGCGGACAGAACACAGATACGCAGTATTTT | CASSRGQNTDTQYF
TRBJ1-6 | TRBD1 | TRBV3-1/TRBV3-2 | few | TGTGCCAGCAGCCAAGGGAGACAGGGAAATTCACCCCTCCACTTT | CASSQGRQGNSPLHF
TRBJ1-4 | . | TRBV9 | once | TGTGCCAGCAGTAAGGGGGATAATGAAAAACTGTTTTTT | CASSKGDNEKLFF
TRBJ1-1 | . | TRBV6-6 | . | TGTGCCAGCAGACCACAGGACTCGAGAGCTTTCTTT | CASRPQDSRAFF
TRBJ2-5 | . | TRBV28 | . | TGTGCCAGCAGCCTTAATCGACGACGCGAGACCCAGTACTTC | CASSLNRRRETQYF
TRBJ2-1 | TRBD1 | TRBV29-1 | once | TGCAGCGTTGCGACAGGGGACCTCTACAATGAGCAGTTCTTC | CSVATGDLYNEQFF
TRBJ2-1 | TRBD1 | TRBV6-5 | . | TGTGCCAGCAGTAGGGGGCCCTACAATGAGCAGTTCTTC | CASSRGPYNEQFF
TRBJ2-2 | . | TRBV30 | once | TGTGCCTGGAGTGGAACTAGGGATACCGGGGAGCTGTTTTTT | CAWSGTRDTGELFF
TRBJ1-2 | TRBD1 | TRBV5-1 | . | TGCGCCAGCAGATTGACGACAGGGAATTATGGCTACACCTTC | CASRLTTGNYGYTF
TRBJ2-7 | . | TRBV29-1 | . | TGCAGCGTTGAGACAGGAACCTACGAGCAGTACTTC | CSVETGTYEQYF
TRBJ2-7 | . | TRBV6-7 | . | TGTGCCAGCAGAGAGTTAGCGACTGAAAACTACGAGCAGTACTTC | CASRELATENYEQYF
TRBJ1-2 | . | TRBV5-4 | . | TGTGCCATCGCTGTGGGGGGCGCCTATGGCTACACCTTC | CAIAVGGAYGYTF
TRBJ1-2 | TRBD1 | TRBV28 | . | TGTGCCAGCAGGACAGGGGAGGGCGGCTATGGCTACACCTTC | CASRTGEGGYGYTF
TRBJ1-2 | . | TRBV19 | . | TGTGCCAGTAGTATAGGCGTCGGGGGCTATGGCTACACCTTC | CASSIGVGGYGYTF
TRBJ1-5 | TRBD1 | TRBV5-6 | . | TGTGCCAGCAGGAAAGGACAGGGCGCTTATAGCAATCAGCCCCAGCATTTT | CASRKGQGAYSNQPQHF
TRBJ1-1 | TRBD1 | TRBV5-1 | . | TGCGCCAGCAGCAGCTGGGGACAGGGGGACACTGAAGCTTTCTTT | CASSSWGQGDTEAFF
TRBJ1-6 | . | TRBV5-6 | . | TGTGCCAGCAGCTTACAGGGCCTCGGGAATTCACCCCTCCACTTT | CASSLQGLGNSPLHF
TRBJ1-2 | . | TRBV19 | . | TGTGCCAGTAGCTTGGGACGGACAAACTATGGCTACACCTTC | CASSLGRTNYGYTF